These T cell receptor beta chains were read from a single sample in a study of human thymus T cells. Some clones are missing from TCRdb's copy, which holds only in-frame ones; the method was immunoSEQ multiplex PCR. The sample holds 40,000 to 55,000 clones, 94% seen once. The sample consisted of blood. Source of these receptors: a boy in the first two years of life with a congenital heart defect but otherwise immunologically healthy. Both conserved end residues are part of each CDR3.

j_call	v_call	cdr3_aa
TRBJ2-3	TRBV18	CASSPRTGQDTQYF
TRBJ2-1	TRBV19	CASSLSGGSYNEQFF
TRBJ2-5	TRBV5-1	CASSGGGTSGTPSFQETQYF
TRBJ1-5	TRBV4-1	CASSQVTNSPYSNQPQHF
TRBJ1-2	TRBV19	CASSIVGRGYGYTF
TRBJ1-6	TRBV28	CASSLRAGAQRGSSYNSPLHF
TRBJ1-1	TRBV19	CASSSGTEAFF
TRBJ2-4	TRBV11-2	CASSVTGPGNIQYF
TRBJ1-1	TRBV4-3	CASSQDTREGTEAFF
TRBJ2-1	TRBV5-1	CASSLGLAGDNEQFF
TRBJ2-6	TRBV27	CASSLNSGANVLTF
TRBJ2-5	TRBV5-8	CASSPLGGTGETQYF
TRBJ2-2	TRBV2	CASSETTGELFF
TRBJ1-6	TRBV4-2	CASSQQNNSPLHF
TRBJ1-1	TRBV5-5	CASSPYRADTEAFF
TRBJ1-2	TRBV19	CASSALGQGKQGRYGYTF
TRBJ1-1	TRBV7-8	CASSLSGRNTEAFF
TRBJ2-1	TRBV7-9	CASSLWGGNEQFF
TRBJ2-7	TRBV12-5	CASGLDSYEQYF
TRBJ2-5	TRBV5-6	CASSLTSGGQETQYF
TRBJ2-7	TRBV11-3	CASSWTSYEQYF
TRBJ1-1	TRBV27	CASRLQGMNTEAFF
TRBJ2-7	TRBV28	CASSSYRVGEQYF
TRBJ2-7	TRBV6-6	CASSPTSGGAYEQYF
TRBJ2-7	TRBV11-2	CASSSPGAVFPYEQYF
TRBJ2-6	TRBV4-1	CASSRTGGVAGANVLTF
TRBJ2-2	TRBV5-4	CASSASGGATGELFF
TRBJ1-1	TRBV28	CASSRGPLGAFF
TRBJ1-1	TRBV21-1	CASSPLWVTAANTEAFF